A single sample gave rise to the 18 T cell receptor beta chains below, sequenced in a study of T cell repertoires in cytomegalovirus infection. TCRdb reprocessed the reads with MiXCR, giving one entry per CDR3 protein. The table has hundreds of thousands of distinct CDR3 sequences, approximately 24% seen once. The specimen was CD8+ T cells from PBMCs. These receptors came from a human donor in good health (CMV status not recorded). Some clones in this sample may be carry-over from other donors' samples.

In its sample, this clonotype was seen many times. The CDR3 reads CASSPAGSQETQYF. Written as DNA, the CDR3 is TGTGCCAGCAGCCCAGCGGGCTCTCAAGAGACCCAGTACTTC. The rearrangement uses TRBV7-9 and TRBJ2-5; D possibly corresponds to TRBD2 (6 bases). V was clipped by 5 bases and J by 2 bases, with 12 bases between them. The CDR3 has 14 amino acids. The germline gives CDR1 SEHNR, CDR2 FQNEAQ (reference sequence).

The chain employs TRBV2 and TRBJ2-7; no clear D gene. CDR3 size: 15 residues. V lost 6 bases and J 0 bases, leaving 15 bases between the germline ends. Germline CDR1 is SNHLY and CDR2 is FYNNEI. The CDR3 sequence is CASSPRRQSSYEQYF. CDR3 nucleotides: TGTGCCAGCAGCCCCCGACGGCAAAGCTCCTACGAGCAGTACTTC.

V is TRBV5-6 and J is TRBJ1-1; D is undetermined. Between the trimmed V and J ends, which lost 0 bases and 5 bases, there was a span of 11 bases. The germline V gene encodes CDR1 SGHDT and CDR2 YYEEEE. CDR3 length: 14 amino acids. The CDR3 reads CASSLAGFGTEAFF. CDR3 DNA: TGTGCCAGCAGCTTGGCAGGTTTCGGGACTGAAGCTTTCTTT.

To note about this clonotype: The DNA is left out, because the CDR3 cannot be placed on it with certainty; the CDR3 is given as TCRdb lists it. This chain links TRBV28 with TRBJ2-5; the table's D gene call, TRBD2, was not cross checked with the DNA. The CDR3 is made up of 14 amino acids, end residues included. The germline V gene has CDR1 MDHEN and CDR2 SYDVKM. The CDR3: CANTLEGFLETQYF.

The V call is TRBV19, the J call TRBJ2-1; the match to TRBD2 covers 11 bases. With V trimmed by 8 bases and J by 8 bases, 2 bases remained unmatched. Germline CDR1 is LNHDA and CDR2 is SQIVND (reference sequence). CDR3 size: 12 residues. Here the CDR3 DNA reads TGTGCCAGTCATAGCGGGGGGGATGAGCAGTTCTTC. As protein: CASHSGGDEQFF.

This clonotype came up many times. The CDR3 bases are TGTGCCAGCAGCTTAGACGGGGGGCGAAGCTCCTACGAGCAGTACGTC. This translates into CASSLDGGRSSYEQYV. The rearrangement joins TRBV7-2 to TRBJ2-7, with a possible D match to TRBD2 (7 bases). Germline V CDR1 and CDR2: SGHTA, FQGNSA. The CDR3 length is 16 residues. The V end was cut by 1 base, the J end by 0 bases, with 13 bases between.

The chain uses TRBV7-9 and TRBJ2-1, with 9 bases identical to TRBD1. Per germline, CDR1 SEHNR and CDR2 FQNEAQ (reference sequence). The CDR3 runs to 16 residues. V lost 4 bases and J lost 0; bases outside the gene matches: 4. This CDR3 reads CASSWTGASSYNEQFF. Here the CDR3 DNA reads TGTGCCAGCAGCTGGACAGGGGCCAGCTCCTACAATGAGCAGTTCTTC. Variable domain in full (rest from reference TRBV7-9 and TRBJ2-1): DTGVSQNPRHKITKRGQNVTFRCDPISEHNRLYWYRQTLGQGPEFLTYFQNEAQLEKSRLLSDRFSAERPKGSFSTLEIQRTEQGDSAMYLCASSWTGASSYNEQFFGPGTRLTVL.

This clonotype was counted between two and nine times. V gene TRBV6-2 or TRBV6-3 combines with J gene TRBJ2-7; unclear D gene. V was trimmed by 0 bases and J by 3 bases, leaving 6 bases between them. This CDR3 has 13 amino acids. Germline CDR1 and CDR2: MNHEY and SVGEGT. The CDR3 protein is CASSYSTLYEQYV. The CDR3 region has the DNA TGTGCCAGCAGTTACTCTACCCTCTACGAGCAGTACGTC.

Many counts were recorded for this clonotype. The rearrangement links TRBV28 to TRBJ1-1; 10 bases agree with TRBD1. The CDR3 loop spans 14 amino acids. The ends lost 3 bases at V and 4 bases at J; junction bases unmatched: 2. Per germline, CDR1 MDHEN and CDR2 SYDVKM. The CDR3 reads CASSLTGGGTEAFF. DNA of the CDR3: TGTGCCAGCAGTTTGACAGGGGGCGGCACTGAAGCTTTCTTT.

This clonotype was observed many times. The gene calls are TRBV6-1 and TRBJ1-1, with D uncertain. CDR1 is MNHNS and CDR2 is SASEGT in the germline V gene. The CDR3 is made up of 16 amino acids. V was pared by 4 bases and J by 0 bases, with 15 bases between. The chain's CDR3 is CASSVLPAALNTEAFF. The CDR3 nucleotides read TGTGCCAGCAGTGTCCTCCCGGCGGCCTTGAACACTGAAGCTTTCTTT.

This clonotype was seen at least ten times. The V and J genes are TRBV11-2 and TRBJ2-3, with TRBD2 matching over 8 bases. V shed 5 bases and J 5 bases; nucleotides not matched to a gene: 12. CDR3 length: 16 amino acids. Germline V gene data show CDR1 as SGHAT and CDR2 as FQNNGV. CDR3 sequence reads: CASSPGTRKVEDTQYF. The CDR3 nucleotides are TGTGCCAGCAGCCCGGGGACTAGGAAGGTCGAAGATACGCAGTATTTT.

The rearrangement joins TRBV4-1 to TRBJ2-1; TRBD2 agrees at 7 bases. V shed 1 base and J 8 bases; nucleotides not matched to a gene: 8. The CDR3 is made up of 15 amino acids. Germline values: CDR1 MGHRA, CDR2 YSYEKL. The CDR3 loop reads CASSQAVQGGDEQFF. In nucleotides, the CDR3 is TGCGCCAGCAGCCAAGCAGTGCAGGGAGGGGATGAGCAGTTCTTC.

V usage is TRBV28 and J usage is TRBJ2-2, with 9 positions matching TRBD1. CDR1 MDHEN and CDR2 SYDVKM come from the germline V gene. Trimming cost V 1 base and J 13 bases; bases outside gene matches: 7. The CDR3 spans 14 residues. The CDR3 bases are TGTGCCAGCAGTTTATACAAGACAGGGGGGAGGCTGTTTTTT. This translates into CASSLYKTGGRLFF.

V is TRBV3-1 and J is TRBJ1-2, with 8 bases aligning to TRBD1. The CDR3 totals 15 residues. Germline CDR1 is LGHDT and CDR2 is YNNKEL (reference sequence). V was clipped by 2 bases and J by 4 bases; unmatched bases: 6. The CDR3 here is CASSQPTGVGYGYTF. Written as DNA, the CDR3 is TGTGCCAGCAGCCAACCGACAGGGGTGGGCTATGGCTACACCTTC.

The chain couples TRBV10-3 to TRBJ2-7, with D perhaps matching TRBD1 (5 bases). CDR1 is ENHRY, CDR2 SYGVKD, per germline. The V end lost 0 bases, the J end lost 6 bases, and 9 bases lay between the germline ends. The CDR3 sequence is 13 residues long. Here the CDR3 DNA reads TGTGCCATCAGTGAGTCGAAAGGGGTCGAGCAGTACTTC. Its protein product is CAISESKGVEQYF.

This clonotype was detected only a few times. The genes are TRBV11-2 and TRBJ1-1, with unresolved D. CDR3 length: 15 residues. V lost 2 bases to trimming and J lost 0 bases, with 10 bases between them. Germline V gene data show CDR1 as SGHAT and CDR2 as FQNNGV. The DNA of the CDR3 is TGTGCCAGCAGCTTAAACATCTTCATGAACACTGAAGCTTTCTTT. Amino acids: CASSLNIFMNTEAFF.

This clonotype was recorded only once. Given a much more abundant clone one base away, this may be a read error. The rearrangement joins TRBV12-3 or TRBV12-4 to TRBJ2-3; possibly TRBD2 for D (6 bases). The CDR3 length is 12 residues. The CDR3 loop reads CASRRSGDMQYF. CDR3 coding DNA: TGTGCCAGCAGACGTAGCGGAGATATGCAGTATTTT.

This clonotype appeared many times. The CDR3, as DNA: TGTGCCAGCAGTCCCGAGGGGGGAGATACGCAGTATTTT. It translates to CASSPEGGDTQYF. This rearrangement joins TRBV7-2 to TRBJ2-3; D may match TRBD1 or TRBD2 (6 bases each). This CDR3 is 13 amino acids long. From germline, CDR1 is SGHTA and CDR2 FQGNSA. V lost 6 bases and J 5 bases, leaving 12 bases between the germline ends.